Listed below are T cell receptor beta chains from one sample, sequenced in a study of cytomegalovirus exposure and HLA in healthy donors. The assay was immunoSEQ multiplex PCR, and TCRdb's table has in-frame clones only and misses some. The sample lists about 120,000 clones; roughly 82% were seen once. What was sequenced was PBMCs. These receptors were collected from a human donor in good health. Both conserved end residues are part of each CDR3. The order of the fields is clone size, J gene, CDR3 length, V gene, D gene, CDR3 protein, CDR3 DNA. The D gene is left open where the match is weak. The size field is filled for only some rows; it gives once, few, many or a size class.

>NA|TRBJ1-2|14|TRBV5-8|NA
CASSLVGGASGYTF
TGTGCCAGCAGCTTGGTCGGCGGCGCGAGCGGCTACACCTTC
>NA|TRBJ1-1|20|TRBV10-3|TRBD1
CAISESGALGRGLMNTEAFF
TGTGCCATCAGTGAGTCGGGCGCCTTGGGCAGGGGGCTTATGAACACTGAAGCTTTCTTT
>NA|TRBJ2-7|18|TRBV9|TRBD2
CASSVEPPPGTSDNEQYF
TGTGCCAGCAGCGTAGAGCCCCCCCCCGGGACTAGCGATAACGAGCAGTACTTC
>NA|TRBJ2-7|16|TRBV6-5|TRBD1
CASSFPGTGNTYEQYF
TGTGCCAGCAGTTTCCCCGGGACAGGGAACACCTACGAGCAGTACTTC
>NA|TRBJ1-1|15|TRBV27|NA
CASSSNTGWRTEAFF
TGTGCCAGCAGCAGTAATACAGGGTGGCGCACTGAAGCTTTCTTT
>few|TRBJ1-1|12|TRBV7-9|NA
CASSTENTEAFF
TGTGCCAGCAGCACTGAGAACACTGAAGCTTTCTTT
>NA|TRBJ2-5|14|TRBV11-3|TRBD1
CASSSHRGSETQYF
TGTGCCAGCAGCTCACACAGGGGGAGCGAGACCCAGTACTTC
>once|TRBJ2-7|19|TRBV5-6|TRBD2
CASSLTGLAGNQPPYEQYF
TGTGCCAGCAGCTTGACCGGACTAGCGGGAAACCAACCACCCTACGAGCAGTACTTC
>NA|TRBJ1-4|17|TRBV19|NA
CASSMPGWATTNEKLFF
TGTGCCAGTAGTATGCCAGGGTGGGCTACAACTAATGAAAAACTGTTTTTT
>NA|TRBJ1-1|14|TRBV19|NA
CASSTGQPYTEAFF
TGTGCCAGTAGTACCGGACAGCCTTACACTGAAGCTTTCTTT
>NA|TRBJ1-1|15|TRBV7-2|NA
CASSAGRGRNTEAFF
TGTGCCAGCAGCGCAGGCAGGGGTAGGAACACTGAAGCTTTCTTT
>NA|TRBJ2-7|11|TRBV28|NA
CASLNHYEQYF
TGTGCCAGCCTAAACCACTACGAGCAGTACTTC
>NA|TRBJ2-3|15|TRBV7-9|NA
CASSSQRTGTDTQYF
TGTGCCAGCAGCTCTCAGCGGACGGGTACAGATACGCAGTATTTT
>NA|TRBJ1-1|13|TRBV6-5|NA
CASSSAGEFEAFF
TGTGCCAGCAGTTCTGCCGGAGAATTTGAAGCTTTCTTT
>NA|TRBJ2-3|13|TRBV28|NA
CASSKQSTDTQYF
TGTGCCAGCAGTAAACAAAGCACAGATACGCAGTATTTT
>NA|TRBJ1-1|15|TRBV5-1|TRBD1
CASSSGRGRDTEAFF
TGCGCCAGCAGCTCGGGCAGGGGGCGGGACACTGAAGCTTTCTTT
>NA|TRBJ1-5|14|TRBV2|NA
CASSEQGGDQPQHF
TGTGCCAGCAGTGAACAGGGAGGGGATCAGCCCCAGCATTTT
>NA|TRBJ1-4|16|TRBV2|TRBD1
CASSEEQGRTNEKLFF
TGTGCCAGCAGTGAAGAACAGGGGAGGACTAATGAAAAACTGTTTTTT
>NA|TRBJ1-1|14|TRBV28|NA
CASSSSRRATEAFF
TGTGCCAGCAGTTCCTCCAGGCGCGCCACTGAAGCTTTCTTT
>NA|TRBJ1-1|15|TRBV5-5|TRBD1
CASSPWTGAGAEAFF
TGTGCCAGCAGCCCTTGGACAGGGGCAGGGGCTGAAGCTTTCTTT
>NA|TRBJ2-1|16|TRBV7-3|NA
CASSRGGTAVDNEQFF
TGTGCCAGCAGCCGTGGGGGGACAGCGGTCGACAATGAGCAGTTCTTC
>few|TRBJ1-2|14|TRBV6-5|TRBD1
CASREGQINYGYTF
TGTGCCAGCAGGGAGGGACAGATTAACTATGGCTACACCTTC
>few|TRBJ1-2|16|TRBV7-9|NA
CASSPRRGRVYYGYTF
TGTGCCAGCAGCCCAAGGAGGGGCAGGGTGTACTATGGCTACACCTTC
>few|TRBJ2-1|18|TRBV15|TRBD2
CATRRGLAGDYVSNEQFF
TGTGCCACCAGGCGCGGACTAGCGGGAGATTACGTCTCCAATGAGCAGTTCTTC
>NA|TRBJ2-7|13|TRBV18|NA
CASSPRQDYEQYF
TGTGCCAGCTCACCGAGACAGGACTACGAGCAGTACTTC
>few|TRBJ2-7|14|TRBV27|NA
CASRTGFDGDEQYF
TGTGCCAGCCGAACGGGCTTCGACGGGGACGAGCAGTACTTC
>NA|TRBJ1-2|17|TRBV19|TRBD1
CASSKGGQGTYLEGYTF
TGTGCCAGTAGCAAGGGGGGACAGGGGACCTACCTGGAGGGCTACACCTTC
>NA|TRBJ1-5|16|TRBV2|NA
CASSAVESGSNQPQHF
TGTGCCAGCAGTGCAGTGGAGTCGGGTAGCAATCAGCCCCAGCATTTT